The 21 T cell receptor beta chains below were found in one sample sequenced in a study of CD8 T cells in ankylosing spondylitis. TCRdb recomputed calls from the 5' RACE reads with MiXCR, one row per CDR3 protein. The sample lists 300,000 to 400,000 distinct CDR3 sequences; approximately 10% were seen once. Sequenced sample: blood, either unsorted or a sorted T cell fraction (not recorded which). The receptor set was obtained from a female donor with ankylosing spondylitis or in good health (not recorded which).

This clonotype appeared many times. CDR3 coding DNA: TGTGCCAGCAGCTTAGAACTAGCGGGAGCTGTAGATACGCAGTATTTT. Translating gives CASSLELAGAVDTQYF. The genes are TRBV7-6 and TRBJ2-3; 11 bases fit TRBD2. Germline loops: CDR1 SGHVS, CDR2 FNYEAQ. CDR3 size: 16 residues. After removal of 1 base from V and 5 bases from J, the junction contained 5 bases not matched to a gene.

This chain uses TRBV7-9 with TRBJ1-6, with D perhaps matching TRBD1 (6 bases). Germline-derived CDR1 and CDR2 are SEHNR and FQNEAQ (reference sequence). The CDR3 is made up of 15 amino acids. V dropped 4 bases and J dropped 9 bases, with 16 bases sitting between them. In DNA, the CDR3 is TGTGCCAGCAGCTCCTTACAGGGCAGGAGTTCACCCCTCCACTTT. This translates into CASSSLQGRSSPLHF.

This clonotype was recorded at least ten times. One junction end does not reproduce the germline sequence, and a read error may be involved. The rearrangement links TRBV20-1 to TRBJ2-1; D is perhaps TRBD2 (5 bases). CDR1 DFQATT and CDR2 SNEGSKA come from the germline V gene (reference sequence). This CDR3 comprises 15 residues. The CDR3 region is CSARGQEWESATRRF. In DNA, the CDR3 is TGCAGTGCTAGAGGTCAGGAGTGGGAGAGTGCGACCAGGCGTTTC.

The chain employs TRBV6-2 or TRBV6-3 and TRBJ2-5, with 11 nucleotides matching TRBD2. V trimming: 6 bases; J trimming: 2 bases; junction bases outside the gene matches: 8. Germline loops: CDR1 MNHEY, CDR2 SVGEGT. The CDR3 consists of 16 residues. CDR3 sequence: CASRTPSGRLQETQYF. The CDR3 DNA is TGTGCCAGCAGAACCCCTAGCGGGAGGCTACAAGAGACCCAGTACTTC.

In its sample, this clonotype was seen many times. This rearrangement joins TRBV5-1 to TRBJ2-5, with TRBD2 as a possible D gene (5 bases). Trimming removed 0 bases from V and 3 bases from J, with 9 bases in between. The CDR3 extends over 14 amino acids. Germline V gene sequence: CDR1 SGHRS, CDR2 YFSETQ. This chain's CDR3 is CASSLETNEETQYF. The CDR3 DNA follows: TGCGCCAGCAGCTTGGAGACTAACGAAGAGACCCAGTACTTC.

This clonotype came up many times. The chain uses TRBV20-1 and TRBJ1-5, with D possibly being TRBD1 (6 bases). CDR1 is DFQATT, CDR2 SNEGSKA, per germline (reference sequence). The CDR3 totals 14 residues. The V and J ends lost 6 bases and 6 bases respectively, with 18 bases between them. The CDR3 DNA reads TGCAGTGCCAGGCCGGGGGGCTCTGGTCAGCCCCAGCATTTT. This encodes CSARPGGSGQPQHF.

This clonotype has a handful of counts. The chain links TRBV5-5 to TRBJ1-4; D is ambiguous. Trimming took off 0 bases at V and 7 bases at J, with 16 bases between the two ends. Germline loops: CDR1 SGHKS, CDR2 YYEKEE (reference sequence). This CDR3 comprises 16 residues. CDR3 sequence (DNA): TGTGCCAGCAGCTTGGAACCGGGCAGGACGATTGAAAAACTGTTTTTT. Amino acids: CASSLEPGRTIEKLFF. Full variable domain (missing parts from reference TRBV5-5 and TRBJ1-4): DAGVTQSPTHLIKTRGQQVTLRCSPISGHKSVSWYQQVLGQGPQFIFQYYEKEERGRGNFPDRFSARQFPNYSSELNVNALLLGDSALYLCASSLEPGRTIEKLFFGSGTQLSVL.

A few counts support this clonotype. V gene TRBV7-8 combines with J gene TRBJ1-1; D gene ambiguous. The germline V gene encodes CDR1 SGHVS and CDR2 FQNEAQ. The CDR3 runs 15 residues. Trimming took off 1 base at V and 0 bases at J, with 9 bases between the two ends. Here the CDR3 DNA reads TGTGCCAGCAGCTTAGGCCAGGTAATGAACACTGAAGCTTTCTTT. Protein product: CASSLGQVMNTEAFF.

This clonotype was found many times. This sequence joins TRBV7-2 and TRBJ2-6, with 12 nucleotides matching TRBD2. Germline lookup yields CDR1 SGHTA and CDR2 FQGNSA. The CDR3 covers 16 residues. V lost 8 bases, J lost 2 bases, and 4 bases stayed unmatched. The CDR3 region has the DNA TGTGCCAGCCACTGGACTAGCGGGACTGGGGCCAACGTCCTGACTTTC. Encoded protein: CASHWTSGTGANVLTF.

CDR3 region: CASSFDGGHNEQFF. As DNA, the CDR3 is TGTGCCAGCAGTTTTGATGGGGGACACAATGAGCAGTTCTTC. The J gene is TRBJ2-1, the V gene TRBV12-3 or TRBV12-4; D is tentatively TRBD1 or TRBD2 (5 bases each). V was trimmed by 3 bases and J by 5 bases, leaving 11 bases between them. CDR3 length: 14 residues.

This clonotype was observed a few times. CDR3 protein: CASSLDPSSYEQYF. The CDR3 DNA reads as TGCGCCAGCAGCTTGGATCCGAGCTCCTACGAGCAGTACTTC. The rearrangement links TRBV5-1 to TRBJ2-7; D not resolved. V lost 0 bases, J lost 0 bases, and 7 bases lay in between. The CDR3 is 14 amino acids. Germline assignment: CDR1 SGHRS and CDR2 YFSETQ. The full variable domain, with the rest looked up from reference TRBV5-1 and TRBJ2-7, is KAGVTQTPRYLIKTRGQQVTLSCSPISGHRSVSWYQQTPGQGLQFLFEYFSETQRNKGNFPGRFSGRQFSNSRSEMNVSTLELGDSALYLCASSLDPSSYEQYFGPGTRLTVT.

This clonotype occurred once. The V call is TRBV30, the J call TRBJ2-1; D is uncertain. Germline V lookup: CDR1 GTSNPN, CDR2 SVGIG (reference sequence). This CDR3 comprises 11 residues. Between the trimmed V and J ends, which lost 3 bases and 9 bases, there was a span of 9 bases. CDR3 nucleotides: TGTGCCTGGAGCCCATCGGGTGAGCAGTTCTTC. Its protein is CAWSPSGEQFF.

This clonotype was picked up a small number of times. The rearrangement uses TRBV20-1 and TRBJ2-1; TRBD1 aligns across 8 bases. This CDR3 is built from 15 residues. The V gene's germline CDR1 is DFQATT and CDR2 SNEGSKA (reference sequence). V dropped 1 base and J dropped 9; count of bases not matched to a gene: 11. CDR3 nucleotides: TGCAGTGCTAGAGTCGGAGACAGGGGAAGAGGTGAGCAGTTCTTC. This encodes CSARVGDRGRGEQFF.

This clonotype was seen repeatedly, ten times or more. The V and J genes are TRBV7-2 and TRBJ2-1, with D unresolved. The CDR3 extends over 11 amino acids. Trimming took off 5 bases at V and 12 bases at J, with 11 bases between the two ends. CDR1 and CDR2 (germline): SGHTA, FQGNSA. The CDR3 spells CASSLHRRQFF. The CDR3 bases are TGTGCCAGCAGCCTCCATCGGCGGCAGTTCTTC.

This clonotype was recorded many times. The chain links TRBV12-3 or TRBV12-4 to TRBJ1-5; 7 positions agree with TRBD1. The junction had 11 bases not matched to a gene; V was cut back by 5 bases and J by 4 bases. The CDR3 extends over 16 amino acids. CDR3 sequence (DNA): TGTGCCAGCAGTACAGGGACAGTCGGCTCTAATCAGCCCCAGCATTTT. Translation gives CASSTGTVGSNQPQHF.

A note on this clonotype: This may arise from a read error, as a much more abundant clone is one base away. This chain uses TRBV20-1 with TRBJ1-4, with a tentative D call TRBD1 (5 bases). Germline CDR1 reads DFQATT; CDR2 reads SNEGSKA (reference sequence). Trimming took off 6 bases at V and 0 bases at J, with 20 bases between the two ends. The length of the CDR3 is 17 residues. CDR3 protein: CSASIGSRGATNEKLFF. The CDR3 nucleotides read TGCAGTGCCTCCATAGGATCTAGGGGAGCAACTAATGAAAAACTGTTTTTT.

On this clonotype itself: A read error may produce the germline difference seen at one junction end. The chain employs TRBV10-2 and TRBJ2-3; 7 bases agree with TRBD2. Germline V gene data show CDR1 as WSHSY and CDR2 as SAAADI. This CDR3 has 13 amino acids. The CDR3 spells CASSETAGLSKFF. The CDR3, as DNA: TGCGCCAGCAGTGAGACAGCGGGACTTTCGAAGTTTTTT.

This clonotype came up many times. The genes are TRBV5-1 and TRBJ1-2, with D perhaps TRBD1 (5 bases). V was shortened by 1 base and J by 8 bases, with 9 bases between the two germline ends. CDR3 length: 12 residues. CDR1 and CDR2 from the germline V gene are SGHRS and YFSETQ. This chain's CDR3 is CASSLWGEGYTF. The CDR3 DNA follows: TGCGCCAGCAGCTTGTGGGGGGAAGGCTACACCTTC.

In the case of this clonotype: This may come from a read error, since a much larger clone is one base off. This sequence joins TRBV11-2 and TRBJ1-2, with D perhaps TRBD1 (5 bases). Germline CDR1 is SGHAT and CDR2 is FQNNGV. The CDR3 is 14 amino acids. Trimming removed 5 bases at V and 12 bases at J, with 22 bases between. The DNA of the CDR3 is TGTGCCAGCAGCCCGTCGACTGGCCCGAGGGGCGACACCTTC. Residues: CASSPSTGPRGDTF.

This clonotype was counted many times. The chain couples TRBV5-6 to TRBJ2-7, with D tentatively TRBD1 (6 bases). The germline V and J ends were trimmed by 4 bases and 5 bases, with 13 bases remaining between them. The V gene's germline CDR1 is SGHDT and CDR2 YYEEEE. The CDR3 is made up of 13 amino acids. Here the CDR3 DNA reads TGTGCCAGCAGCCGACCAGGGGTCCACGAGCAGTACTTC. This encodes CASSRPGVHEQYF.

There are many counts of this clonotype. No DNA is shown, since the ends of the CDR3 on it are uncertain; the CDR3 is the one TCRdb lists. This rearrangement joins TRBV5-1 to TRBJ2-1; the table's D call TRBD2 went unverified against the DNA. The CDR3 comprises 17 residues, both ends counted. In germline, CDR1 is SGHRS, CDR2 YFSETQ. The CDR3 here is CASKEAQHFVSYNEQFF.